Listed below are T cell receptor beta chains from one sample, sequenced in a study of cytomegalovirus exposure and HLA in healthy donors. Sequenced by immunoSEQ multiplex PCR; TCRdb stores in-frame clones only, minus some. The sample has approximately 240,000 clones; around nine tenths are singletons. Sequencing was done on a sample of PBMCs. All receptors come from a woman aged 18-29 years in good health and CMV-seronegative. CDR3s include the opening cysteine and the closing phenylalanine or tryptophan. A D gene is named only where the DNA matches it firmly. Only some rows state a clone size, as once, few, many or a class for expanded clones.

d_call	v_call	clone_size	j_call	cdr3_aa	cdr3_nt
-	TRBV28	-	TRBJ1-6	CASSLTGFGSPLHF	TGTGCCAGCAGTTTAACAGGGTTCGGATCACCCCTCCACTTT
-	TRBV18	-	TRBJ2-1	CASSPLSTGSSYNEQFF	TGTGCCAGCTCACCACTGAGTACGGGGAGCTCCTACAATGAGCAGTTCTTC
TRBD1	TRBV5-1	-	TRBJ1-1	CASSLGYGGTVNTEAFF	TGCGCCAGCAGCTTGGGGTACGGAGGGACAGTGAACACTGAAGCTTTCTTT
-	TRBV11-2	-	TRBJ2-7	CASSTTPGHTTYEQYF	TGTGCCAGCAGCACTACCCCGGGACATACAACCTACGAGCAGTACTTC
-	TRBV28	-	TRBJ1-5	CASSLFAVDQPQHF	TGTGCCAGCAGTTTATTTGCAGTGGATCAGCCCCAGCATTTT
-	TRBV27	-	TRBJ2-1	CASSPQIQSNEQFF	TGTGCCAGCAGTCCTCAAATTCAGTCCAATGAGCAGTTCTTC
TRBD1	TRBV9	-	TRBJ2-2	CASSDRGTGELFF	TGTGCCAGCAGCGACAGGGGGACCGGGGAGCTGTTTTTT
-	TRBV11-2	-	TRBJ1-5	CASSLAGGNQPQHF	TGTGCCAGCAGCTTAGCCGGAGGAAATCAGCCCCAGCATTTT
-	TRBV27	once	TRBJ1-5	CASSPGLPRNSNQPQHF	TGTGCCAGCAGCCCGGGACTTCCCAGGAATAGCAATCAGCCCCAGCATTTT
TRBD2	TRBV29-1	-	TRBJ2-1	CSVEAGGEQFF	TGCAGCGTAGAAGCGGGGGGCGAGCAGTTCTTC
-	TRBV27	-	TRBJ1-1	CASSLGALNTEAFF	TGTGCCAGCAGTTTAGGGGCCCTGAACACTGAAGCTTTCTTT
-	TRBV5-5	-	TRBJ2-2	CASSLSDRPNTGELFF	TGTGCCAGCAGCTTGTCTGACAGGCCGAACACCGGGGAGCTGTTTTTT
TRBD1	TRBV9	-	TRBJ1-2	CASSPGQAINYGYTF	TGTGCCAGCAGCCCTGGACAGGCCATTAACTATGGCTACACCTTC
-	TRBV6-6	-	TRBJ1-5	CASTTGGGNQPQHF	TGTGCCAGCACAACCGGGGGGGGTAATCAGCCCCAGCATTTT
TRBD2	TRBV6-1	-	TRBJ2-2	CASSILAGGTGELFF	TGTGCCAGCAGTATTCTAGCGGGAGGCACCGGGGAGCTGTTTTTT
-	TRBV10-2	-	TRBJ2-2	CASSESKRHTNTGELFF	TGCGCCAGCAGTGAGTCAAAGAGACATACGAACACCGGGGAGCTGTTTTTT
-	TRBV9	few	TRBJ1-3	CASSLRTVDTIYF	TGTGCCAGCAGCCTTAGGACAGTGGACACCATATATTTT
TRBD2	TRBV6-5	-	TRBJ2-1	CASSYAGLAGNEQFF	TGTGCCAGCAGTTACGCAGGACTAGCGGGAAATGAGCAGTTCTTC
TRBD2	TRBV4-1	-	TRBJ2-2	CASLSGGVPRGELFF	TGCGCCAGCCTCTCGGGGGGGGTCCCCCGTGGGGAGCTGTTTTTT
TRBD1	TRBV6-5	-	TRBJ1-2	CASSYSDRGKGYTF	TGTGCCAGCAGTTACTCTGACAGGGGGAAGGGCTACACCTTC
-	TRBV10-1	few	TRBJ2-1	CASSESNSNEQFF	TGCGCCAGCAGTGAGTCGAACAGTAATGAGCAGTTCTTC
-	TRBV7-9	many	TRBJ2-7	CASSLRVGLDEQYF	TGTGCCAGCAGCTTAAGGGTGGGACTGGACGAGCAGTACTTC
-	TRBV11-2	-	TRBJ1-3	CASSWNGGSGNTIYF	TGTGCCAGCAGTTGGAACGGGGGCTCTGGAAACACCATATATTTT
-	TRBV27	-	TRBJ2-1	CASRISLVGEQFF	TGTGCCAGCAGGATCTCTCTAGTCGGCGAGCAGTTCTTC
-	TRBV6-1	-	TRBJ2-1	CASNRDTYNEQFF	TGTGCCAGCAACCGGGACACCTACAATGAGCAGTTCTTC
TRBD1	TRBV5-1	-	TRBJ2-3	CASSWSGGNEDTQYF	TGCGCCAGCAGCTGGTCAGGGGGAAACGAAGATACGCAGTATTTT
TRBD1	TRBV18	-	TRBJ2-3	CASSPLGQGRDTQYF	TGTGCCAGCTCACCTCTTGGACAGGGCCGAGATACGCAGTATTTT
-	TRBV21-1	-	TRBJ2-7	CASSKAAGEREGPYEQYF	TGTGCCAGCAGCAAAGCGGCCGGGGAGCGGGAGGGTCCCTACGAGCAGTACTTC
-	TRBV5-1	-	TRBJ1-5	CASSPGQNSNQPQHF	TGCGCCAGCAGCCCTGGACAGAATAGCAATCAGCCCCAGCATTTT
-	TRBV30	-	TRBJ2-3	CAWSPRNRDTQYF	TGTGCCTGGAGCCCCCGTAACCGGGATACGCAGTATTTT
TRBD1	TRBV5-1	-	TRBJ1-1	CASSPDRGRTEAFF	TGCGCCAGCAGTCCGGACAGGGGACGCACTGAAGCTTTCTTT
TRBD1	TRBV11-2	-	TRBJ2-7	CASRVPGQGAEQYF	TGTGCCAGCAGGGTCCCGGGACAGGGCGCGGAGCAGTACTTC
TRBD2	TRBV5-1	-	TRBJ2-5	CASHIAGGQETQYF	TGCGCCAGCCACATAGCGGGGGGCCAAGAGACCCAGTACTTC
TRBD2	TRBV30	-	TRBJ2-2	CAWQTGTSAGELFF	TGTGCCTGGCAGACCGGGACTAGCGCCGGGGAGCTGTTTTTT
-	TRBV10-3	-	TRBJ2-7	CAISDPTSSPHEQYF	TGTGCCATCAGCGACCCGACTAGTTCCCCCCACGAGCAGTACTTC
-	TRBV30	-	TRBJ2-1	CAWRSGPSYNEQFF	TGTGCCTGGAGAAGCGGGCCGTCCTACAATGAGCAGTTCTTC
-	TRBV21-1	-	TRBJ1-1	CASSTREEGAPNTEAFF	TGTGCCAGCAGCACTAGGGAGGAAGGGGCCCCGAACACTGAAGCTTTCTTT